Below, 11 T cell receptor beta chains from the same sample are listed, as sequenced in a study of T-cell reconstitution after alpha-beta-depleted transplantation in children. The TCRbeta library incorporated unique molecular identifiers. Via MiXCR, TCRdb re-called the PCR reads, giving one row per CDR3 protein. The data contain some 290,000 distinct CDR3 sequences, 9.9% of them singletons. Sequences were derived from PBMCs from the stem cell graft donor, sampled from the stem cell graft. The receptors come from a human donor who donated a stem cell graft to a child with SCID.

Only a few counts were recorded for this clonotype. J is TRBJ1-2 and V is TRBV12-3 or TRBV12-4; 8 nucleotides align to TRBD1. The length of the CDR3 is 13 residues. V dropped 2 bases and J dropped 8; count of bases not matched to a gene: 4. The CDR3 protein is CASSLQGARGYTF. In nucleotides, the CDR3 is TGTGCCAGCAGTTTACAGGGGGCCCGGGGCTACACCTTC.

V and J are TRBV7-6 and TRBJ2-7; TRBD1 aligns across 7 bases. Germline CDR1 is SGHVS and CDR2 is FNYEAQ. The CDR3 contains 13 residues. After removal of 5 bases from V and 5 bases from J, the junction contained 6 bases not matched to a gene. The CDR3 here is CASSAIQGNEQYF. Here the CDR3 DNA reads TGTGCCAGCAGCGCGATACAGGGGAACGAGCAGTACTTC.

This clonotype has ten or more counts. Sequence at one end of the junction differs from germline and may be a read error. The chain has TRBV7-7 and TRBJ2-3, with 8 positions matching TRBD1. CDR1 and CDR2 (germline): SSHAT, FNYEAQ (reference sequence). The CDR3 runs 16 residues. CDR3 residues: CASSLLPGQAQGTQYF. For the CDR3, the DNA is TGTGCTAGCAGCTTACTCCCGGGACAGGCTCAGGGTACGCAGTATTTT.

In this sample, this clonotype turned up many times. The chain employs TRBV5-1 and TRBJ2-1; 9 bases fit TRBD1. The junction had 6 bases not matched to a gene; V was cut back by 4 bases and J by 4 bases. From germline, CDR1 is SGHRS and CDR2 YFSETQ. The CDR3 covers 15 residues. The CDR3, as DNA: TGCGCCAGCAGCGCGGGACAGGGAGTTTACAATGAGCAGTTCTTC. Translation gives CASSAGQGVYNEQFF. Full variable domain (missing parts from reference TRBV5-1 and TRBJ2-1): KAGVTQTPRYLIKTRGQQVTLSCSPISGHRSVSWYQQTPGQGLQFLFEYFSETQRNKGNFPGRFSGRQFSNSRSEMNVSTLELGDSALYLCASSAGQGVYNEQFFGPGTRLTVL.

This clonotype showed up just a few times. This chain connects TRBV13 to TRBJ2-5; D is uncertain. Per the germline V gene, CDR1 is PRHDT and CDR2 is FYEKMQ (reference sequence). Between the trimmed V and J ends, which lost 0 bases and 1 base, there was a span of 6 bases. The CDR3 runs to 14 residues. CDR3: CASSLGLFQETQYF. The DNA of the CDR3 is TGTGCCAGCAGCTTAGGCCTGTTCCAAGAGACCCAGTACTTC.

V and J are TRBV14 and TRBJ2-7, with D possibly being TRBD2 (6 bases). This CDR3 is 15 amino acids long. The V and J ends lost 0 bases and 5 bases respectively, with 14 bases between them. CDR1 and CDR2 (germline): SGHDN, FVKESK. CDR3 in DNA: TGTGCCAGCAGCCAAGATTGGCGGGGTAGTAACGAGCAGTACTTC. This gives the protein CASSQDWRGSNEQYF.

The V gene is TRBV5-4, the J gene TRBJ1-1; possible D gene TRBD1, 5 bases. Per the germline V gene, CDR1 is SGHNT and CDR2 is YYREEE (reference sequence). Trimming cost V 1 base and J 0 bases, with 10 bases left between them. This CDR3 contains 15 residues. CDR3 DNA: TGTGCCAGCAGCTTGAGTCAGGGCATGAACACTGAAGCTTTCTTT. As protein: CASSLSQGMNTEAFF. Combining the CDR3 with reference TRBV5-4 and TRBJ1-1 gives the whole variable domain ETGVTQSPTHLIKTRGQQVTLRCSSQSGHNTVSWYQQALGQGPQFIFQYYREEENGRGNFPPRFSGLQFPNYSSELNVNALELDDSALYLCASSLSQGMNTEAFFGQGTRLTVV.

The chain has TRBV5-1 and TRBJ2-2; D might be TRBD2 (6 bases). The CDR3 is 14 amino acids. Germline values: CDR1 SGHRS, CDR2 YFSETQ. Between the trimmed V and J ends, which lost 0 bases and 3 bases, there was a span of 6 bases. The CDR3 sequence is CASSLGLDTGELFF. For the CDR3, the DNA is TGCGCCAGCAGCTTGGGACTAGACACCGGGGAGCTGTTTTTT.

There are many counts of this clonotype. This sequence joins TRBV5-1 and TRBJ2-4; 7 bases align to TRBD1. The CDR3 runs to 17 residues. In germline, CDR1 is SGHRS, CDR2 YFSETQ. Germline trimming cut 1 base from V and 7 bases from J; bases unmatched to any gene: 14. CDR3 protein: CASSLRARDRDVNIQYF. The CDR3 nucleotides are TGCGCCAGCAGCTTGAGAGCGCGCGACAGGGACGTTAACATTCAGTACTTC.

Many counts were recorded for this clonotype. The CDR3 sequence is CASGWGASYEQYF. As DNA, the CDR3 is TGTGCCAGCGGGTGGGGGGCATCCTACGAGCAGTACTTC. The genes are TRBV14 and TRBJ2-7; D may be TRBD1 or TRBD2 (6 bases each). The CDR3 contains 13 residues. Germline assignment: CDR1 SGHDN and CDR2 FVKESK. V lost 8 bases, J lost 1 base, and 12 bases lay in between.

Only a few counts were recorded for this clonotype. This chain joins TRBV7-2 and TRBJ2-4, with TRBD1 matching over 9 bases. With 1 base clipped from V and 7 bases from J, the junction kept 5 bases outside the gene matches. The CDR3 is made up of 15 amino acids. In germline, CDR1 is SGHTA, CDR2 FQGNSA. CDR3 DNA sequence: TGTGCCAGCAGCTTAGAGGGACAGGGATGGAACATTCAGTACTTC. Protein sequence: CASSLEGQGWNIQYF.